The present entry profiles one TCR beta chain with its context. This sample is part of a study of metastatic and nonmetastatic thyroid tumors. Study at large: Malignant thyroid and benign thyroid patients provided blood and tumor or nodule tissue whose repertoires were compared.

TCRdb re-analyzed the PCR reads using MiXCR. The sample has over 20,000 clones, approximately 31% seen once. CDR3 length: 15 residues. Trimming removed 1 base from V and 4 bases from J, with 14 bases in between. CDR1 and CDR2 from the germline V gene are DFQATT and SNEGSKA (reference sequence). All patients were untreated before thyroid surgery. The clonotype comes from a female donor with papillary thyroid cancer or a benign thyroid nodule (not recorded which). Some clones in this sample may be carry-over from other donors' samples. The rearrangement uses TRBV20-1 and TRBJ2-1; no clear D gene. The sequencing input was blood. The CDR3 nucleotides are TGCAGTGCTAGAGGAATAAGCCGTCTATACAATGAGCAGTTCTTC. Its translation: CSARGISRLYNEQFF.